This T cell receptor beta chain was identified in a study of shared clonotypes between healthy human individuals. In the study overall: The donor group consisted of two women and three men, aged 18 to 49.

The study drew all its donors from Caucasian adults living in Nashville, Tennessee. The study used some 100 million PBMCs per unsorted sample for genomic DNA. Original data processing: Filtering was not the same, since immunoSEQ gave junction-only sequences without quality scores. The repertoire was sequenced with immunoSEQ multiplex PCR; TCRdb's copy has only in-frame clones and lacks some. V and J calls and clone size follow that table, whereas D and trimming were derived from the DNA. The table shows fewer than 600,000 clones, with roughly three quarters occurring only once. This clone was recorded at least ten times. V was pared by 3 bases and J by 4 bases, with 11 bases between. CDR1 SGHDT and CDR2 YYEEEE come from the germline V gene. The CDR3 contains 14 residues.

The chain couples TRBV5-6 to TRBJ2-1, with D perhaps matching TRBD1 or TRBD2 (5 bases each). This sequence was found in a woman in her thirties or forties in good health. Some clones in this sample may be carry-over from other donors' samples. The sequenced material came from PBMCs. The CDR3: CASSSGRLYNEQFF. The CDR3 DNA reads TGTGCCAGCAGCTCGGGACGGTTATACAATGAGCAGTTCTTC.